The rows below give T cell receptor beta chains drawn from one sample of a study of Ad26.COV2.S vaccination and SARS-CoV-2 variants. The assay was immunoSEQ multiplex PCR, and TCRdb's table has in-frame clones only and misses some. Among some 370,000 clones, 83% were seen once, and the ten largest hold about 7.1%. Sample: peripheral blood, taken in a trial of Ad26.COV2.S vaccine versus placebo. Receptors were obtained from a person aged 18-65 years who received the Ad26.COV2.S COVID-19 vaccine or a placebo. CDR3s include the opening cysteine and the closing phenylalanine or tryptophan. D genes are given only for firm matches. Not all rows give a size; the values are once, few, many and, for expanded clones, a class.

>TRBD1|TRBJ1-1|TRBV6-5|.|14
TGTGCCAGCAGTTACTCGGGACAGGGGGACGAAGCTTTCTTT
CASSYSGQGDEAFF
>.|TRBJ1-2|TRBV5-6|.|17
TGTGCCAGCAGCAGCTTGGGGAGAACGGGACTCGTCGGGGGCTACACCTTC
CASSSLGRTGLVGGYTF
>.|TRBJ2-7|TRBV20-1|.|14
TGCAGTGCTAGTTCGGGTGGAATGGACTACGAGCAGTACTTC
CSASSGGMDYEQYF
>.|TRBJ1-2|TRBV9|.|14
TGTGCCAGCAGCTTCATGGATTCAGGGAGGAGCTACACCTTC
CASSFMDSGRSYTF
>.|TRBJ1-5|TRBV4-1|.|17
TGCGCCAGCAGCCCTCTTGCGCGGGGGCCTAGCAATCAGCCCCAGCATTTT
CASSPLARGPSNQPQHF
>TRBD1|TRBJ1-4|TRBV7-2|.|17
TGTGCCAGCAGCTTACAACCTCCAGGGGGCGCGGATGAAAAACTGTTTTTT
CASSLQPPGGADEKLFF
>.|TRBJ1-6|TRBV5-1|.|15
TGCGCCAGCAGCTTACAGGGAGGATATAATTCACCCCTCCACTTT
CASSLQGGYNSPLHF
>.|TRBJ1-1|TRBV19|.|13
TGTGCCAGTAGTTTGAGCAGAAACACTGAAGCTTTCTTT
CASSLSRNTEAFF
>TRBD1|TRBJ1-1|TRBV15|.|15
TGTGCCACCGCGCGGGGCAGGGGGCGATCCACTGAAGCTTTCTTT
CATARGRGRSTEAFF
>.|TRBJ2-2|TRBV13|.|17
TGTGCCAGCAGCTCCTCTCTGTGGCGGGACAACACCGGGGAGCTGTTTTTT
CASSSSLWRDNTGELFF
>TRBD2|TRBJ2-3|TRBV19|once|13
TGTGCCACCCGACGGGAGGGTACAGATACGCAGTATTTT
CATRREGTDTQYF
>.|TRBJ1-2|TRBV5-1|.|14
TGCGCCAGCAGCACGGGACCGTTAGACTATGGCTACACCTTC
CASSTGPLDYGYTF
>TRBD2|TRBJ2-5|TRBV5-3|.|16
TGTGCCAGAAGCCCTGAATGTCTAGCGGGGGGAGAGACCCAGTACTTC
CARSPECLAGGETQYF
>.|TRBJ2-6|TRBV9|.|16
TGTGCCAGCAGCGTAAGGGGGGTTTCAGGGGCCAACGTCCTGACTTTC
CASSVRGVSGANVLTF
>.|TRBJ2-3|TRBV11-3|.|13
TGTGCCAGCAGCTTAGGGTCCACGAATACGCAGTATTTT
CASSLGSTNTQYF
>.|TRBJ1-1|TRBV12-3/TRBV12-4|.|13
TGTGCCAGCAGCCCAGGGGCTTACACTGAAGCTTTCTTT
CASSPGAYTEAFF
>.|TRBJ2-2|TRBV7-9|.|19
TGTGCCAGCAGCCACATCAAGCTCGATACACCAATTAACACCGGGGAGCTGTTTTTT
CASSHIKLDTPINTGELFF
>.|TRBJ1-2|TRBV6-5|.|13
TGTGCCAGCAGTTACAGGGGCGAGAAAGGCTACACCTTC
CASSYRGEKGYTF
>.|TRBJ2-7|TRBV3-1/TRBV3-2|.|12
TGTGCCAGCAGCCGCAGCTCCTACGAGCAGTACTTC
CASSRSSYEQYF
>TRBD1|TRBJ2-7|TRBV4-1|.|14
TGCGCCAGCAGCCACCCAGGGGGCTCCTACGAGCAGTACTTC
CASSHPGGSYEQYF
>.|TRBJ2-7|TRBV15|.|12
TGTGCCACCAGCAGTAGTCTTGGGGAGCAGTACTTC
CATSSSLGEQYF
>.|TRBJ2-7|TRBV19|once|13
TGTGCCAGTAGTTACGGGATATACTACGAGCAGTACTTC
CASSYGIYYEQYF
>.|TRBJ1-1|TRBV5-1|once|13
TGCGCCAGCAGCTTGGACGTGAACACTGAAGCTTTCTTT
CASSLDVNTEAFF
>.|TRBJ2-7|TRBV4-2|.|17
TGTGCCAGCAGCCAAGACGGAAACGGGGTCCCCTCCTACGAGCAGTACTTC
CASSQDGNGVPSYEQYF
>.|TRBJ1-4|TRBV7-9|once|14
TGTGCCAGCAGCTTAGGCAAGTCTAATGAAAAACTGTTTTTT
CASSLGKSNEKLFF
>TRBD2|TRBJ2-1|TRBV7-3|few|15
TGTGCCAGCAGCTCCGGGACTAGCGGCTACAATGAGCAGTTCTTC
CASSSGTSGYNEQFF
>.|TRBJ2-7|TRBV28|.|13
TGTGCCAGCAGGGAGGCCCACTCCTACGAGCAGTACTTC
CASREAHSYEQYF
>.|TRBJ1-1|TRBV18|.|13
TGTGCCAGCTCACCTGGACGGGACACTGAAGCTTTCTTT
CASSPGRDTEAFF
>.|TRBJ1-2|TRBV29-1|.|11
TGCAGCGTTCCTGACTGGTATGGCTACACCTTC
CSVPDWYGYTF
>.|TRBJ1-1|TRBV29-1|.|11
TGCAGCGTGACAGGACCCACTGAAGCTTTCTTT
CSVTGPTEAFF
>.|TRBJ2-5|TRBV7-7|.|15
TGTGCCAGCAGCCCCTTAGTTGCGGGAAGGCAGACCCAGTACTTC
CASSPLVAGRQTQYF
>.|TRBJ2-5|TRBV10-2|.|14
TGCGCCAGCAGTGAGAGTCTAGGACGGGAGACCCAGTACTTC
CASSESLGRETQYF
>TRBD1|TRBJ1-4|TRBV3-1/TRBV3-2|.|13
TGTGCCAGCAGCCGACAGGGATCTGAAAAACTGTTTTTT
CASSRQGSEKLFF
>.|TRBJ2-1|TRBV4-1|once|13
TGCGCCAGCAGCCCGTGGGCTAGACCTGAGCAGTTCTTC
CASSPWARPEQFF
>TRBD1|TRBJ2-1|TRBV23-1|.|14
TGCGCCAGCAGTCCCACTCCACAGGGGACGGAGCAGTTCTTC
CASSPTPQGTEQFF
>TRBD2|TRBJ2-3|TRBV27|.|15
TGTGCCAGCAGTTCCAGCGGGGGGGCCGCAGATACGCAGTATTTT
CASSSSGGAADTQYF
>TRBD1|TRBJ2-7|TRBV7-2|.|14
TGTGCCAGCAGCTTAGTACAGGGGAGTAGCGAGCAGTACTTC
CASSLVQGSSEQYF
>.|TRBJ1-4|TRBV11-1|.|12
TGTGCCAGCAGCTTACTGACCGAAAAACTGTTTTTT
CASSLLTEKLFF
>TRBD1|TRBJ1-2|TRBV6-5|.|14
TGTGCCAGCAGGGATCCGGGACAGGGGTATGGCTACACCTTC
CASRDPGQGYGYTF
>.|TRBJ1-1|TRBV4-3|.|14
TGCGCCAGCAGCCAAAACCCACTTATTGCTGAAGCTTTCTTT
CASSQNPLIAEAFF
>TRBD2|TRBJ2-1|TRBV29-1|.|14
TGCAGCGTAAAGGAGGGCGGGAGGGCCAATGAGCAGTTCTTC
CSVKEGGRANEQFF
>TRBD2|TRBJ2-7|TRBV27|.|15
TGTGCCAGCAGAGCGACTAGCCGAAGCTCCTACGAGCAGTACTTC
CASRATSRSSYEQYF
>.|TRBJ2-1|TRBV4-2|.|18
TGTGCCAGCAGCCCAAGAATCTCAAGCACTACGACTAATGATGAGCAGTTCTTC
CASSPRISSTTTNDEQFF
>TRBD2|TRBJ2-1|TRBV7-6|.|21
TGTGCCAGCAGCCCTACCCCTCTGACTAGCGGGAGTTCCACTTTGTACAATGAGCAGTTCTTC
CASSPTPLTSGSSTLYNEQFF